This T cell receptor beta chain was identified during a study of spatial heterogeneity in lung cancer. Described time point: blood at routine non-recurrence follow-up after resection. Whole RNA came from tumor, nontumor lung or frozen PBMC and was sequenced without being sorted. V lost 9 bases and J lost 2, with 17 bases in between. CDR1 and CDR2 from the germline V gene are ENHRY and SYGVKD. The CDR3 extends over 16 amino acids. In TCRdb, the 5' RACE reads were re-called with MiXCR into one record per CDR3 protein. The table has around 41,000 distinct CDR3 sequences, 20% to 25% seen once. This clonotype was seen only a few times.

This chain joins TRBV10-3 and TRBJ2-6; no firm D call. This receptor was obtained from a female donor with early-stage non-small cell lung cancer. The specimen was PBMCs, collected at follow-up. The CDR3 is CAISPGLPTGANVLTF. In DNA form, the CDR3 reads TGTGCCATTTCTCCGGGCCTCCCCACTGGGGCCAACGTCCTGACTTTC.